The 8 T cell receptor beta chains below were found in one sample sequenced in a study of CD8 T cells in Susac syndrome. Random hexamers primed reverse transcription of about 0.45 to 1 ug RNA. TCRdb processed the immunoSEQ multiplex PCR reads anew with MiXCR; each CDR3 protein has one entry. The data contain roughly 120,000 distinct CDR3 sequences, around 96% of them singletons. The sequencing sample was made of CD4+ T cells from PBMCs. These receptors were obtained from a human donor in good health.

A note on this clonotype: Mismatch with germline at one junction end may stem from a read error. The gene calls are TRBV25-1 and TRBJ2-5; D not certain. The germline V gene encodes CDR1 MGHDK and CDR2 SYGVNS. CDR3 length: 16 residues. DNA for the CDR3: TGTGCCAGCAGTGAATCCCCGGACCCCGACCAGGAGACCCAGTACTTC. It codes for CASSESPDPDQETQYF.

The chain employs TRBV5-1 and TRBJ1-1; D remains unclear. The germline gives CDR1 SGHRS, CDR2 YFSETQ. The CDR3 is 14 amino acids. The V end lost 4 bases, the J end lost 1 base, and 11 bases lay between the germline ends. The CDR3, as DNA: TGCGCCAGCAGCGGACCCGGCACGAACACTGAAGCTTTCTTT. Protein sequence: CASSGPGTNTEAFF.

J is TRBJ2-1 and V is TRBV6-2 or TRBV6-3; TRBD2 matches at 10 bases. V was clipped by 6 bases and J by 7 bases; unmatched bases: 21. The CDR3 contains 19 residues. CDR1 and CDR2 (germline): MNHEY, SVGEGT. The CDR3 DNA is TGTGCCAGCAGCCGTCCGGGACTAGCGTTAGATTGGGGTCAAAATGAGCAGTTCTTC. It codes for CASSRPGLALDWGQNEQFF.

The chain recombines TRBV4-3 with TRBJ1-5; D is ambiguous. Trimming left V 4 bases short and J 2 bases short, with 15 bases between. Germline lookup yields CDR1 LGHNA and CDR2 YSLEER. The CDR3 is 16 amino acids. CDR3: CASSLEYGSGNQPQHF. As DNA, the CDR3 is TGCGCCAGCAGCCTAGAATATGGATCGGGCAATCAGCCCCAGCATTTT.

The chain joins TRBV5-1 to TRBJ2-7, with TRBD2 matching 11 bases. Trimming took 3 bases from V and 5 from J; bases not matched to a gene: 10. CDR1 is SGHRS, CDR2 YFSETQ, per germline. The CDR3 is 16 amino acids. The CDR3 protein is CASSSGGLADAHEQYF. DNA of the CDR3: TGCGCCAGCAGCTCGGGGGGACTAGCGGATGCGCACGAGCAGTACTTC.

CDR3: CASSLQGYGYTF. CDR3 in DNA: TGTGCCAGCAGTCTCCAGGGCTATGGCTACACCTTC. This chain links TRBV6-1 with TRBJ1-2; tentative D call: TRBD1 (5 bases). The CDR3 has 12 amino acids. Per the germline V gene, CDR1 is MNHNS and CDR2 is SASEGT. V was cut by 5 bases and J by 4 bases, with 8 bases left in between.

The chain couples TRBV19 to TRBJ2-6; TRBD2 might be the D (6 bases). Germline CDR1 LNHDA, CDR2 SQIVND (reference sequence). The CDR3 is made up of 20 amino acids. Trimming took off 0 bases at V and 0 bases at J, with 18 bases between the two ends. CDR3 sequence reads: CASSIDSFTRGYSGANVLTF. In DNA, the CDR3 is TGTGCCAGTAGTATAGATTCATTTACACGGGGGTACTCTGGGGCCAACGTCCTGACTTTC.

V and J are TRBV7-9 and TRBJ2-1; the D gene is possibly TRBD2 (6 bases). The CDR3 loop spans 18 amino acids. Trimming cost V 5 bases and J 7 bases, with 27 bases left between them. Germline values: CDR1 SEHNR, CDR2 FQNEAQ (reference sequence). The CDR3 DNA is TGTGCCAGCAGCCAAGGTTACGGCCGGACCCCCCGGGGGAATGAGCAGTTCTTC. Encoded protein: CASSQGYGRTPRGNEQFF.